Presented here are 14 T cell receptor beta chains from one specimen sequenced in a study of cytomegalovirus exposure and HLA in healthy donors. PCR employed 60 Vbeta and 13 Jbeta primers. Assay: immunoSEQ multiplex PCR; the TCRdb copy retains only in-frame clones and omits some. The sample has about 200,000 clones; roughly four fifths are singletons. The sequencing sample was made of PBMCs. The source is a boy aged 2 to 10 in good health and CMV-seronegative.

This chain links TRBV27 with TRBJ1-5; no clear D gene. CDR3 length: 14 amino acids. Germline CDR1 MNHEY, CDR2 SMNVEV (reference sequence). The ends were cut back, 6 bases at V and 1 base at J, with 10 bases in the middle. CDR3 in amino acids: CASSNLTSNQPQHF. As DNA, the CDR3 is TGTGCCAGCAGCAACCTAACGAGCAATCAGCCCCAGCATTTT.

V and J are TRBV5-4 and TRBJ2-3; 8 positions agree with TRBD2. Germline CDR1 and CDR2: SGHNT and YYREEE (reference sequence). This CDR3 has 14 residues. V trimming: 3 bases; J trimming: 6 bases; junction bases outside the gene matches: 6. The CDR3 reads CASSSGLADDTQYF. DNA of the CDR3: TGTGCCAGCAGCTCCGGACTAGCAGACGATACGCAGTATTTT.

The chain combines TRBV11-2 with TRBJ2-4; no clear D. The CDR3 spans 15 residues. CDR1 SGHAT and CDR2 FQNNGV come from the germline V gene. V lost 5 bases to trimming and J lost 3 bases, with 14 bases between them. The CDR3 nucleotides read TGTGCCAGCAGCGGCCTGCGAGGTCTCAAAAACATTCAGTACTTC. Protein sequence: CASSGLRGLKNIQYF.

This clone has a single count. This chain joins TRBV7-2 and TRBJ2-5, with 7 bases fitting TRBD2. The ends lost 1 base at V and 5 bases at J; junction bases unmatched: 4. The CDR3 has 14 amino acids. Germline CDR1 and CDR2: SGHTA and FQGNSA. The CDR3 bases are TGTGCCAGCAGCTTAGGACTAGCAGGGGAGACCCAGTACTTC. It yields the protein CASSLGLAGETQYF.

V gene TRBV19 combines with J gene TRBJ1-5; perhaps TRBD1 as D (6 bases). Germline V lookup: CDR1 LNHDA, CDR2 SQIVND (reference sequence). Trimming stripped 3 bases from V and 6 bases from J, with 12 bases between. This CDR3 contains 14 residues. CDR3 DNA: TGTGCCAGTAGTATCAGAGGGGGAAGTCAGCCCCAGCATTTT. Translating gives CASSIRGGSQPQHF.

CDR3 nucleotides: TGTGCCAGCCGCCAACCGCTAGCGGGGGACACAGATACGCAGTATTTT. It codes for CASRQPLAGDTDTQYF. The gene calls are TRBV2 and TRBJ2-3; 10 bases match TRBD2. This CDR3 spans 16 amino acids. Germline values: CDR1 SNHLY, CDR2 FYNNEI. Germline trimming cut 8 bases from V and 2 bases from J; bases unmatched to any gene: 10.

The sample holds a few counts of this clone. The chain couples TRBV5-8 to TRBJ1-4, with no clear D. The germline V gene has CDR1 SGHTS and CDR2 YDEGEE. The CDR3 is 14 residues long. The V end lost 4 bases, the J end lost 0 bases, and 7 bases lay between the germline ends. CDR3 protein: CASSLLATNEKLFF. The CDR3 bases are TGTGCCAGCAGCCTACTCGCAACTAATGAAAAACTGTTTTTT.

Note on this clone: Relative to the germline gene, one junction end is altered; a read error may explain this. The V call is TRBV2, the J call TRBJ2-4; 7 bases are a match to TRBD1. CDR3 length: 10 amino acids. Looked up from germline, CDR1 is SNHLY and CDR2 is FYNNEI. The CDR3 loop reads CASGGQAILF. In DNA, the CDR3 is TGTGCCAGCGGAGGACAGGCTATTCTCTTC. The full variable domain, rest sourced from reference TRBV2 and TRBJ2-4, is EPEVTQTPSHQVTQMGQEVILRCVPISNHLYFYWYRQILGQKVEFLVSFYNNEISEKSEIFDDQFSVERPDGSNFTLKIRSTKLEDSAMYFCASGGQAILFGAGTRLSVL.

This clone has just a few counts. The rearrangement joins TRBV2 to TRBJ1-3; D possibly corresponds to TRBD1 (6 bases). V was pared by 11 bases and J by 0 bases, with 14 bases between. From germline, CDR1 is SNHLY and CDR2 FYNNEI. There are 14 residues in the CDR3. The CDR3 coding sequence is TGTGCCGGTACAGGGAAGGACTCTGGAAACACCATATATTTT. The encoded protein is CAGTGKDSGNTIYF.

The chain is built from TRBV5-1 and TRBJ2-5; no definite D call. Germline V CDR1 and CDR2: SGHRS, YFSETQ. The CDR3 contains 13 residues. V lost 4 bases, J lost 2 bases, and 9 bases lay in between. The CDR3 loop is CASSRGDQETQYF. CDR3 nucleotides: TGCGCCAGCAGCAGAGGAGATCAAGAGACCCAGTACTTC.

This clone has just one count. Here the CDR3 reads CASSALEELFF. The CDR3 bases are TGTGCCAGCAGTGCATTGGAGGAACTGTTTTTT. The J gene is TRBJ1-4, the V gene TRBV2; the D is unclear. The CDR3 contains 11 residues. The germline gives CDR1 SNHLY, CDR2 FYNNEI. With 4 bases removed from V and 12 bases from J, the gap between germline ends came to 9 bases.

The gene calls are TRBV15 and TRBJ2-1; 12 nucleotides align to TRBD2. This CDR3 region has 21 residues. Germline CDR1 is LNHNV and CDR2 is YYDKDF (reference sequence). Trimming cost V 1 base and J 5 bases; bases outside gene matches: 18. The CDR3 protein is CATSRGLPIGTSGLRDNEQFF. The DNA of the CDR3 is TGTGCCACCAGCAGAGGCCTCCCCATAGGGACTAGCGGGTTAAGGGACAATGAGCAGTTCTTC. Combining the CDR3 with reference TRBV15 and TRBJ2-1 gives the whole variable domain DAMVIQNPRYQVTQFGKPVTLSCSQTLNHNVMYWYQQKSSQAPKLLFHYYDKDFNNEADTPDNFQSRRPNTSFCFLDIRSPGLGDTAMYLCATSRGLPIGTSGLRDNEQFFGPGTRLTVL.

The V and J genes are TRBV20-1 and TRBJ2-1; D may be TRBD1 (6 bases). This CDR3 region has 11 residues. Germline CDR1 reads DFQATT; CDR2 reads SNEGSKA (reference sequence). The CDR3 nucleotides read TGCACAGGCAGGGGCTACAATGAGCAGTTCTTC. It is translated as CTGRGYNEQFF.

The rearrangement links TRBV6-5 to TRBJ2-1, with D maybe TRBD2 (6 bases). CDR3 length: 14 residues. V was pared by 4 bases and J by 2 bases, with 9 bases between. The germline V gene encodes CDR1 MNHEY and CDR2 SVGAGI. In DNA form, the CDR3 reads TGTGCCAGCAGTTCCGGGGGAACCTACAATGAGCAGTTCTTC. Residues: CASSSGGTYNEQFF.